Listed below are T cell receptor beta chains from one sample, sequenced in a study of chemoradiotherapy in HPV16-positive cancers. Repertoires were generated with immunoSEQ multiplex PCR, while TCRdb's copy carries only in-frame clones and drops some. The sample contains roughly 2,000 clones, over 75% of which appear only once. Here the sequenced sample was tumor tissue, taken from a patient who underwent chemoradiotherapy. These receptors came from a human donor with HPV-associated anogenital cancer. The CDR3 runs from the conserved cysteine through the conserved F or W. D genes are given only for firm matches. Part of the rows lack a size; the others show once, few, many or a class for expanded clones.

j_call,v_call,clone_size,d_call,cdr3_nt,cdr3_aa
TRBJ2-6,TRBV19,.,TRBD1,TGTGCCAGTAAAAAATCAGGGGGCGCCGGGGCCAACGTCCTGACTTTC,CASKKSGGAGANVLTF
TRBJ2-7,TRBV15,few,.,TGTGCCACCAGCAGAGAGGGCCTCAGCTACGAGCAGTACTTC,CATSREGLSYEQYF
TRBJ2-5,TRBV19,.,TRBD2,TGTGCCAGTAGTAGCGGGGGGTCAGGGGAGACCCAGTACTTC,CASSSGGSGETQYF
TRBJ2-5,TRBV6-5,.,.,TGTGCCAGCAGTTACTCGAGGGGCGTTTCGGGGGAGACCCAGTACTTC,CASSYSRGVSGETQYF
TRBJ2-2,TRBV5-4,.,.,TGTGCCAGCAGCTCAGGGGATGACCACACCGGGGAGCTGTTTTTT,CASSSGDDHTGELFF
TRBJ2-2,TRBV7-3,.,.,TGTGCCAGCAGCTTAGGACAGAACACCGGGGAGCTGTTTTTT,CASSLGQNTGELFF
TRBJ1-1,TRBV7-2,few,.,TGTGCCAGCAGCGGCAGGAGGGACACTGAAGCTTTCTTT,CASSGRRDTEAFF
TRBJ2-1,TRBV7-2,.,TRBD1,TGTGCCAGCAGCCCGGACAGGGGGAGGAATGAGCAGTTCTTC,CASSPDRGRNEQFF
TRBJ1-2,TRBV27,.,.,TGTGCCAGCAGTGGTGGTAGGGCTGGCTACACCTTC,CASSGGRAGYTF
TRBJ1-6,TRBV7-8,once,TRBD1,TGTGCCAGCAGCCCCGACAGGGGAAGAGGATCACCCCTCCACTTT,CASSPDRGRGSPLHF
TRBJ1-5,TRBV30,.,.,TGTGCCTGGAGTGTAAAACAAAAGAATCAGCCCCAGCATTTT,CAWSVKQKNQPQHF
TRBJ1-4,TRBV7-3,.,TRBD1,TGTGCCAGCGGCAGAACAGGGGGCACAACTAATGAAAAACTGTTTTTT,CASGRTGGTTNEKLFF
TRBJ2-5,TRBV7-8,.,TRBD2,TGTGCCAGCAGCAAGGGACTAGCGGGCGTTGGCCGAGAGACCCAGTACTTC,CASSKGLAGVGRETQYF
TRBJ1-2,TRBV7-9,.,TRBD1,TGTGCCAGCAGCCCAACCGCCGGACAGGGAAGAGATGGCTACACCTTC,CASSPTAGQGRDGYTF
TRBJ2-1,TRBV19,.,.,TGTGCCAGTAGTATAGCTGGGGGGCCGGGAATCAATGAGCAGTTCTTC,CASSIAGGPGINEQFF
TRBJ2-1,TRBV4-1,.,TRBD2,TGCGCCAGCAGCCAAGTAGCGGGGGGTCTCTACAATGAGCAGTTCTTC,CASSQVAGGLYNEQFF
TRBJ1-4,TRBV7-2,once,.,TGTGCCAGCAGCTTCTTTGGGGGCACGACTAATGAAAAACTGTTTTTT,CASSFFGGTTNEKLFF
TRBJ2-1,TRBV6-4,.,TRBD1,TGTGCCAGCAGTGACTTGGGACAGGGGATCAATGAGCAGTTCTTC,CASSDLGQGINEQFF
TRBJ2-3,TRBV14,.,.,TGTGCCAGCAGCCAAGAACAGGAGACAGATACGCAGTATTTT,CASSQEQETDTQYF
TRBJ1-5,TRBV5-8,.,.,TGTGCCAGCAGCTCACACGCCCCAAATCAGCCCCAGCATTTT,CASSSHAPNQPQHF
TRBJ2-1,TRBV2,.,.,TGTGCCAGCAGTGAAGACAGGAACTACAATGAGCAGTTCTTC,CASSEDRNYNEQFF
TRBJ1-1,TRBV11-3,.,.,TGTGCCAGCAGCCCCGGGGGGGACCCGAACACTGAAGCTTTCTTT,CASSPGGDPNTEAFF
TRBJ2-7,TRBV5-1,.,TRBD2,TGCGCCAGCAGCTTTAGCGGGTTAGCCTACGAGCAGTACTTC,CASSFSGLAYEQYF
TRBJ2-6,TRBV7-8,.,.,TGTGCCAGCAGCCCTTCTGGCGGGACAGTCCCCTCTGGGGCCAACGTCCTGACTTTC,CASSPSGGTVPSGANVLTF
TRBJ1-4,TRBV7-6,.,.,TGTGCCAGCAGCTTACTAGGACACGGGCGTGAAAAACTGTTTTTT,CASSLLGHGREKLFF
TRBJ2-1,TRBV5-6,.,.,TGTGCCAGCAGCTTGCAGTATGAGCAGTTCTTC,CASSLQYEQFF
TRBJ2-3,TRBV7-9,.,.,TGTGCCAGCAGCTTAGCGTCCGCGGGCCGAGATACGCAGTATTTT,CASSLASAGRDTQYF
TRBJ1-4,TRBV10-3,.,.,TGTGCCATCAGTGCACAGGCCGATAATGAAAAACTGTTTTTT,CAISAQADNEKLFF
TRBJ2-7,TRBV6-1,.,TRBD2,TGTGCCAGCCTTAGCGGGGAGGCCTACGAGCAGTACTTC,CASLSGEAYEQYF
TRBJ1-5,TRBV2,.,.,TGTGCCAGCAGTGCAGGGGTTGGTGATCAGCCCCAGCATTTT,CASSAGVGDQPQHF
TRBJ2-1,TRBV6-4,.,TRBD2,TGTGCCAGCAGCCAACTAGCGGGGGGTTTAGGAGAGCAGTTCTTC,CASSQLAGGLGEQFF
TRBJ2-5,TRBV18,.,.,TGTGCCAGCTCACTTCGACAGCAAGAGACCCAGTACTTC,CASSLRQQETQYF
TRBJ2-2,TRBV2,.,TRBD2,TGTGCCAGCAGCGGGACTAGCGGGTATAACACCGGGGAGCTGTTTTTT,CASSGTSGYNTGELFF
TRBJ2-6,TRBV6-1,.,.,TGTGCCAGCAGTGAATCCAGTTCTGGGGCCAACGTCCTGACTTTC,CASSESSSGANVLTF
TRBJ1-1,TRBV2,once,.,TGTGCCAGCAGTCCACAGGGAGGGAACACTGAAGCTTTCTTT,CASSPQGGNTEAFF
TRBJ1-5,TRBV19,once,.,TGTGCCTGCAGGGACGGTATTCAGCCCCAGCATTTT,CACRDGIQPQHF
TRBJ2-5,TRBV2,.,.,TGTGCCAGCAGTGACGTCAGGGGGCTCGGGGGGCAAGAGACCCAGTACTTC,CASSDVRGLGGQETQYF
TRBJ2-1,TRBV7-2,.,.,TGTGCCAGCAGCCCCGAATGGTCCTACAATGAGCAGTTCTTC,CASSPEWSYNEQFF
TRBJ2-7,TRBV11-3,.,.,TGTGCCAGCAGCTTTGGCAGGTCCTCCTACGAGCAGTACTTC,CASSFGRSSYEQYF
TRBJ1-2,TRBV18,.,TRBD1,TGTGCCAGCTCACCAGGACAGGCAAAGAGCGGCTACACCTTC,CASSPGQAKSGYTF
TRBJ2-7,TRBV30,.,.,TGTGCCTGGAGTCAGATGGCCTACGAGCAGTACTTC,CAWSQMAYEQYF
TRBJ1-2,TRBV5-1,.,.,TGCGCCAGCAGCTGGGGTCATCCTCCCAGCACCTTC,CASSWGHPPSTF
TRBJ1-1,TRBV14,.,.,TGTGCCAGCAGCCAAGCTGTCTGGATTGAAGCTTTCTTT,CASSQAVWIEAFF
TRBJ1-1,TRBV5-1,.,TRBD1,TGCGCCAGCCGAGGACAGGCGATGAACACTGAAGCTTTCTTT,CASRGQAMNTEAFF